This T cell receptor (beta chain) is drawn from a study of PD-1 blockade in classical Hodgkin lymphoma. All trial patients relapsed after autologous stem cell transplantation. Profiling relied on immunoSEQ multiplex PCR, and the TCRdb table lists in-frame clones only, not all of them. Of some 21,000 clones in the sample, about two thirds were seen once. Between the trimmed V and J ends, which lost 6 bases and 0 bases, there was a span of 9 bases. Germline-derived CDR1 and CDR2 are ENHRY and SYGVKD. The CDR3 runs 14 residues. The sequence came from a human donor with classical Hodgkin lymphoma. The chain links TRBV10-3 to TRBJ2-1, with no clear D. This material consisted of peripheral blood mononuclear cells (PBMCs), taken at baseline. CDR3 residues: CAIRQESSYNEQFF. CDR3 sequence (DNA): TGTGCCATCAGGCAGGAAAGCTCCTACAATGAGCAGTTCTTC.